A single sample gave rise to the 10 T cell receptor beta chains below, sequenced in a study of graft-versus-host responses after intestinal transplantation. Profiling relied on immunoSEQ multiplex PCR, and the TCRdb table lists in-frame clones only, not all of them. The sample gives 23,000 or so clones, about 95% of which show up once; roughly 0.89% is in the top ten. The sequenced sample was PBMCs, obtained approximately 32 days after intestinal transplant. The receptors stem from a human patient who received an intestinal transplant, so some T cells may come from the graft donor.

The rearrangement joins TRBV27 to TRBJ1-1; D is possibly TRBD1 (5 bases). The CDR3 consists of 13 residues. The V and J ends lost 3 bases and 4 bases respectively, with 9 bases between them. Germline values: CDR1 MNHEY, CDR2 SMNVEV (reference sequence). The CDR3 reads CASSFSGGTEAFF. The CDR3 DNA sequence: TGTGCCAGCAGTTTTTCCGGGGGCACTGAAGCTTTCTTT.

This clone has just one count. The chain carries TRBV4-1 and TRBJ2-7; 10 nucleotides agree with TRBD2. After removal of 4 bases from V and 2 bases from J, the junction contained 8 bases not matched to a gene. Germline-derived CDR1 and CDR2 are MGHRA and YSYEKL. CDR3 length: 16 residues. The CDR3 here is CASSPRSSGRPYEQYF. The CDR3 DNA sequence: TGCGCCAGCAGCCCCCGTTCTAGCGGGAGACCCTACGAGCAGTACTTC.

The rearrangement joins TRBV18 to TRBJ1-6; D is unresolved. With 1 base removed from V and 11 bases from J, the gap between germline ends came to 12 bases. CDR1 is KGHSH, CDR2 LQKENI, per germline. The CDR3 extends over 14 amino acids. This chain's CDR3 is CASSPQDRDAPLHF. CDR3 in DNA: TGTGCCAGCTCACCACAGGACCGAGATGCACCCCTCCACTTT.

V and J are TRBV7-2 and TRBJ1-2; perhaps TRBD1 as D (5 bases). The CDR3 has 13 amino acids. Germline V CDR1 and CDR2: SGHTA, FQGNSA. The V end lost 3 bases, the J end lost 6 bases, and 11 bases lay between the germline ends. The CDR3 nucleotides read TGTGCCAGCAGCTTTGAGGGGAGGGATGGCTACACCTTC. Its protein product is CASSFEGRDGYTF.

This chain uses TRBV9 with TRBJ2-2; D gene uncertain. This CDR3 spans 14 amino acids. Trimming took off 0 bases at V and 6 bases at J, with 9 bases between the two ends. Germline CDR1 reads SGDLS; CDR2 reads YYNGEE. CDR3 DNA sequence: TGTGCCAGCAGCGTAGTAAGGGAATCCGGGGAGCTGTTTTTT. This translates into CASSVVRESGELFF. Supplemented by reference TRBV9 and TRBJ2-2, the full variable domain reads DSGVTQTPKHLITATGQRVTLRCSPRSGDLSVYWYQQSLDQGLQFLIQYYNGEERAKGNILERFSAQQFPDLHSELNLSSLELGDSALYFCASSVVRESGELFFGEGSRLTVL.

The chain is built from TRBV15 and TRBJ2-1; 10 bases match TRBD1. The V gene's germline CDR1 is LNHNV and CDR2 YYDKDF (reference sequence). The CDR3 consists of 15 residues. Trimming at V came to 4 bases and at J to 8 bases, leaving 8 bases not matched to a gene. The CDR3 protein is CATSTRQGAAYEQFF. As DNA, the CDR3 is TGTGCCACCAGCACGAGACAGGGGGCTGCCTATGAGCAGTTCTTC. The full variable domain, with the rest looked up from reference TRBV15 and TRBJ2-1, is DAMVIQNPRYQVTQFGKPVTLSCSQTLNHNVMYWYQQKSSQAPKLLFHYYDKDFNNEADTPDNFQSRRPNTSFCFLDIRSPGLGDTAMYLCATSTRQGAAYEQFFGPGTRLTVL.

The chain carries TRBV2 and TRBJ2-1; 7 nucleotides agree with TRBD2. V lost 7 bases and J lost 5; bases outside the gene matches: 5. The CDR3 extends over 13 amino acids. CDR1 and CDR2 (germline): SNHLY, FYNNEI. CDR3 residues: CASKLANNNEQFF. CDR3 coding DNA: TGTGCCAGCAAACTAGCGAACAACAATGAGCAGTTCTTC.

This chain connects TRBV11-3 to TRBJ2-1; D is ambiguous. The CDR3 has 10 amino acids. V shed 9 bases and J shed 7 bases, with 7 bases lying between them. CDR1 is SGHNT and CDR2 is YENEEA in the germline V gene. The CDR3 DNA is TGTGCCAGTTATAGGAATGAGCAGTTCTTC. Translation gives CASYRNEQFF.

V gene TRBV5-6 combines with J gene TRBJ1-1, with 7 bases that match TRBD1. Looked up from germline, CDR1 is SGHDT and CDR2 is YYEEEE. The CDR3 consists of 14 residues. V trimming: 5 bases; J trimming: 4 bases; junction bases outside the gene matches: 8. CDR3 region: CASSLDREATEAFF. CDR3 DNA: TGTGCCAGCAGTTTAGACAGGGAGGCCACTGAAGCTTTCTTT.

This clone has only one observation. Other DNA sequences of this sample code for an identical CDR3. The genes are TRBV11-2 and TRBJ2-7; tentative D call: TRBD2 (6 bases). V lost 1 base to trimming and J lost 0 bases, with 7 bases between them. This CDR3 comprises 14 residues. Germline V gene sequence: CDR1 SGHAT, CDR2 FQNNGV. This CDR3 reads CASSLGGNSYEQYF. CDR3 coding DNA: TGTGCCAGCAGCTTAGGCGGGAACTCCTACGAGCAGTACTTC.